This entry lists 21 T cell receptor beta chains sequenced from one sample in a study of blood T cells in healthy people across ages. The use of a sample-barcoded 5' primer and a J-beta primer mix characterized a second PCR of roughly 7 to 12 cycles. TCRdb redid the calling of the 5' RACE reads with MiXCR, one entry per CDR3 protein. The data hold around 2 million distinct CDR3 sequences, with 35% to 50% observed a single time. The sequencing sample was made of blood. These receptor sequences come from a human donor in good health.

The chain uses TRBV4-2 and TRBJ2-7; no firm D call. CDR3 length: 16 amino acids. V lost 1 base and J 1 base, leaving 14 bases between the germline ends. Germline CDR1 is LGHNA and CDR2 is YNFKEQ. The CDR3 region is CASSQGYEDISYEQYF. In nucleotides, the CDR3 is TGTGCCAGCAGCCAAGGCTACGAAGACATTTCCTACGAGCAGTACTTC.

The chain uses TRBV14 and TRBJ2-1; D unclear. CDR1 SGHDN and CDR2 FVKESK come from the germline V gene. The CDR3 covers 13 residues. V lost 2 bases and J 3 bases, leaving 5 bases between the germline ends. The CDR3 DNA reads as TGTGCCAGCAGCCAAAGTCTCTACAATGAGCAGTTCTTC. Encoded protein: CASSQSLYNEQFF.

This rearrangement joins TRBV7-8 to TRBJ1-5, with no clear D. CDR3 length equals 13 residues. The germline V gene has CDR1 SGHVS and CDR2 FQNEAQ. V gave up 6 bases and J gave up 5 bases, with 11 bases separating them. DNA of the CDR3: TGTGCCAGCAGTTCTGGCCCTTATCAGCCCCAGCATTTT. Translated, it gives CASSSGPYQPQHF.

The chain combines TRBV9 with TRBJ1-1, with D tentatively TRBD1 (5 bases). CDR1 is SGDLS, CDR2 YYNGEE, per germline. CDR3 size: 14 residues. V lost 0 bases to trimming and J lost 1 base, with 7 bases between them. The DNA of the CDR3 is TGTGCCAGCAGCGTAGTGACAGCGAACACTGAAGCTTTCTTT. Translating it yields CASSVVTANTEAFF.

The CDR3 DNA reads TGCAGTGCCCCGTTCGGCGGGGGGAGCGCAGATACGCAGTATTTT. Translated: CSAPFGGGSADTQYF. The rearrangement uses TRBV20-1 and TRBJ2-3, with TRBD2 matching 8 bases. From germline, CDR1 is DFQATT and CDR2 SNEGSKA (reference sequence). The CDR3 length is 15 residues. V shed 6 bases and J 4 bases; nucleotides not matched to a gene: 12.

The J gene is TRBJ2-2, the V gene TRBV27; D gene unclear. CDR3 length: 13 residues. Germline V CDR1 and CDR2: MNHEY, SMNVEV (reference sequence). V was trimmed by 3 bases and J by 5 bases, leaving 7 bases between them. CDR3 sequence reads: CASSLSITGELFF. DNA for the CDR3: TGTGCCAGCAGTTTGTCAATTACCGGGGAGCTGTTTTTT.

A few counts support this clonotype. The gene calls are TRBV20-1 and TRBJ1-2; no clear D gene. Trimming pared 5 bases from V and 8 bases from J, leaving 15 bases between. The CDR3 runs to 12 residues. The germline V gene encodes CDR1 DFQATT and CDR2 SNEGSKA (reference sequence). In DNA, the CDR3 is TGCAGTGCTTCCCTTACCCTTTGGGGCTACACCTTC. Protein sequence: CSASLTLWGYTF.

This clonotype was detected only a few times. V and J are TRBV29-1 and TRBJ1-2; the D is unclear. CDR3 length: 12 residues. The germline V and J ends were trimmed by 3 bases and 5 bases, with 10 bases remaining between them. Looked up from germline, CDR1 is SQVTM and CDR2 is ANQGSEA. The CDR3 sequence: CSVERQLYGYTF. The CDR3 DNA is TGCAGCGTTGAGCGTCAACTTTATGGCTACACCTTC.

This chain connects TRBV7-2 to TRBJ2-7, with 9 bases lining up with TRBD1. The CDR3 extends over 16 amino acids. Germline V gene sequence: CDR1 SGHTA, CDR2 FQGNSA. The ends lost 6 bases at V and 4 bases at J; junction bases unmatched: 13. The CDR3 nucleotides are TGTGCCAGCAGTCAAGACAGGGGGAGTATTTTGTACGAGCAGTACTTC. Its protein product is CASSQDRGSILYEQYF.

The chain combines TRBV20-1 with TRBJ2-5; TRBD2 matches 11 bases. The CDR3 length is 17 residues. The germline V gene has CDR1 DFQATT and CDR2 SNEGSKA (reference sequence). The V gene end was trimmed by 2 bases and the J gene end by 2 bases; junction bases not matched to a gene: 10. Here the CDR3 DNA reads TGCAGTGCTAGACGTCGACTAGCGGGGAGATTTCAAGAGACCCAGTACTTC. Protein product: CSARRRLAGRFQETQYF.

This sequence joins TRBV25-1 and TRBJ1-5, with TRBD1 matching 11 bases. Germline trimming cut 4 bases from V and 3 bases from J; bases unmatched to any gene: 2. Germline CDR1 and CDR2: MGHDK and SYGVNS. The CDR3 consists of 15 residues. The CDR3 DNA follows: TGTGCCAGCAGTGGGGACAGGGGGTACAATCAGCCCCAGCATTTT. Its protein is CASSGDRGYNQPQHF.

The chain employs TRBV3-1 and TRBJ2-1, with 9 bases aligning to TRBD2. Germline CDR1 and CDR2: LGHDT and YNNKEL (reference sequence). The V segment lost 5 bases and the J segment 1 base; nucleotides outside the gene matches: 6. The CDR3 totals 16 residues. CDR3 sequence (DNA): TGTGCCAGCAGCACTGCGGGGGGGAGGTCCTACAATGAGCAGTTCTTC. Protein: CASSTAGGRSYNEQFF.

The gene calls are TRBV29-1 and TRBJ1-1; 10 nucleotides agree with TRBD1. The CDR3 is 16 amino acids. J gave up 1 base and V 4 bases, and 9 bases lay outside the gene matches. Per germline, CDR1 SQVTM and CDR2 ANQGSEA. The CDR3 is CSVGGTGDLPNTEAFF. Here the CDR3 DNA reads TGCAGCGTTGGGGGGACAGGGGACCTCCCGAACACTGAAGCTTTCTTT.

The chain has TRBV7-2 and TRBJ1-2, with D hard to call. Germline V CDR1 and CDR2: SGHTA, FQGNSA. This CDR3 region has 13 residues. Between the trimmed V and J ends, which lost 1 base and 12 bases, there was a span of 15 bases. In DNA form, the CDR3 reads TGTGCCAGCAGCTTAGGGGTAGGGCGGACGGACACCTTC. It is translated as CASSLGVGRTDTF.

In its sample, this clonotype was seen once. The chain carries TRBV7-9 and TRBJ1-1; TRBD1 is a possible D gene (5 bases). CDR1 and CDR2 from the germline V gene are SEHNR and FQNEAQ (reference sequence). Between the trimmed V and J ends, which lost 5 bases and 11 bases, there was a span of 18 bases. CDR3 size: 13 residues. CDR3 coding DNA: TGTGCCAGCAGCCCCCCTATCAGGGTTCAGGCTTTCTTT. Translating it yields CASSPPIRVQAFF.

This rearrangement joins TRBV18 to TRBJ2-1; the D is unclear. CDR3 size: 15 residues. Trimming pared 0 bases from V and 1 base from J, leaving 7 bases between. Germline lookup yields CDR1 KGHSH and CDR2 LQKENI. CDR3 in amino acids: CASSPPGYSYNEQFF. CDR3 nucleotide sequence: TGTGCCAGCTCACCACCAGGATATTCCTACAATGAGCAGTTCTTC.

The chain uses TRBV28 and TRBJ2-5; 13 bases are shared with TRBD2. The CDR3 has 16 amino acids. In germline, CDR1 is MDHEN, CDR2 SYDVKM. Germline trimming cut 4 bases from V and 3 bases from J; bases unmatched to any gene: 5. In DNA, the CDR3 is TGTGCCAGCAGTTATACCGGGACTAGCGGGGAAGAGACCCAGTACTTC. Translation: CASSYTGTSGEETQYF.

The genes are TRBV4-2 and TRBJ2-2; tentative D call: TRBD2 (6 bases). V was trimmed by 0 bases and J by 7 bases, leaving 12 bases between them. The CDR3 sequence is 15 residues long. CDR1 and CDR2 from the germline V gene are LGHNA and YNFKEQ. The CDR3 loop is CASSQEVLAGGELFF. The CDR3 DNA is TGTGCCAGCAGCCAAGAAGTACTAGCCGGCGGGGAGCTGTTTTTT.

J is TRBJ2-7 and V is TRBV3-1; perhaps TRBD2 as D (7 bases). This CDR3 contains 15 residues. Germline CDR1 LGHDT, CDR2 YNNKEL (reference sequence). Trimming left V 1 base short and J 5 bases short, with 15 bases between. The CDR3 spells CASSQGWGGLNEQYF. The CDR3 DNA reads as TGTGCCAGCAGCCAAGGATGGGGGGGGCTGAACGAGCAGTACTTC.

This clonotype was observed at least ten times. The CDR3 DNA reads as TGCAGTGCTAAGGGAGGGGCGGGGGCCAACGTCCTGACTTTC. Amino acid sequence: CSAKGGAGANVLTF. The rearrangement links TRBV20-1 to TRBJ2-6; 7 bases match TRBD2. This CDR3 comprises 14 residues. With 4 bases clipped from V and 4 bases from J, the junction kept 4 bases outside the gene matches. CDR1 is DFQATT and CDR2 is SNEGSKA in the germline V gene (reference sequence).

The chain has TRBV2 and TRBJ2-1, with D possibly matching TRBD2 (6 bases). The CDR3 is made up of 12 amino acids. Germline V lookup: CDR1 SNHLY, CDR2 FYNNEI. The V and J ends lost 3 bases and 12 bases respectively, with 12 bases between them. Written as DNA, the CDR3 is TGTGCCAGCAGTGAGGAGCGGGCTTCGCAGTTCTTC. Its protein is CASSEERASQFF.